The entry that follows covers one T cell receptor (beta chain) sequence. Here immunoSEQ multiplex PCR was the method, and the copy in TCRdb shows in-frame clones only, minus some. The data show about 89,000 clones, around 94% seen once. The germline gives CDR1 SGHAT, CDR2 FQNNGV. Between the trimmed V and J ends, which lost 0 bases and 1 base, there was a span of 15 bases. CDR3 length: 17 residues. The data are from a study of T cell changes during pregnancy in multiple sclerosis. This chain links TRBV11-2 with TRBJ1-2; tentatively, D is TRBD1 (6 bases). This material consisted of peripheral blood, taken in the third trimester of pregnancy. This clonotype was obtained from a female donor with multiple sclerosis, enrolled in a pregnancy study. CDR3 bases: TGTGCCAGCAGCTTAGATGGCGGCAGGGGAGATAACTATGGCTACACCTTC. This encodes CASSLDGGRGDNYGYTF. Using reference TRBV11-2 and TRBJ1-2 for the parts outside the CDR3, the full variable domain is EAGVAQSPRYKIIEKRQSVAFWCNPISGHATLYWYQQILGQGPKLLIQFQNNGVVDDSQLPKDRFSAERLKGVDSTLKIQPAKLEDSAVYLCASSLDGGRGDNYGYTFGSGTRLTVV.